The 4 T cell receptor beta chains below were found in one sample sequenced in a study of cytomegalovirus exposure and HLA in healthy donors. 13 Jbeta primers and 60 Vbeta primers were used for the PCR. Repertoires were generated with immunoSEQ multiplex PCR, while TCRdb's copy carries only in-frame clones and drops some. The sample holds about 190,000 clones, roughly four fifths seen once. Material for sequencing was PBMCs. Receptors were obtained from a woman in her 30s in good health and CMV-seropositive.

The rearrangement uses TRBV30 and TRBJ2-5, with 13 bases identical to TRBD2. Losses at the gene ends were 0 bases for V and 2 bases for J; bases not matched to a gene: 21. CDR3 size: 22 residues. CDR1 and CDR2 (germline): GTSNPN, SVGIG (reference sequence). The CDR3: CAWSVLAGGGRTHKIVQETQYF. The DNA for the CDR3 is TGTGCCTGGAGTGTACTAGCGGGAGGGGGACGTACCCACAAAATCGTACAAGAGACCCAGTACTTC. Complete variable domain (other parts from reference TRBV30 and TRBJ2-5): SQTIHQWPATLVQPVGSPLSLECTVEGTSNPNLYWYRQAAGRGLQLLFYSVGIGQISSEVPQNLSASRPQDRQFILSSKKLLLSDSGFYLCAWSVLAGGGRTHKIVQETQYFGPGTRLLVL.

V usage is TRBV21-1 and J usage is TRBJ2-7; TRBD1, as called in the table, went unchecked against the DNA. TRBV21-1 is a recognized pseudogene. This CDR3 has 14 residues. Here the CDR3 reads CASSKRIQVYEQYF. The CDR3 DNA reads TGTGCCAGCAGCAAAAGGATCCAGGTCTACGAGCAGTACTTC.

The sample holds a few counts of this clone. The CDR3 region has the DNA TGTGCCAGCAGCCTCGGACAGGGCGAAGCTTTCTTT. This sequence encodes CASSLGQGEAFF. The rearrangement joins TRBV27 to TRBJ1-1; 8 bases are a match to TRBD1. Losses at the gene ends were 6 bases for V and 8 bases for J; bases not matched to a gene: 5. CDR3 size: 12 residues. Germline V gives CDR1 MNHEY, CDR2 SMNVEV (reference sequence).

The V call is TRBV5-4, the J call TRBJ2-5; weak D call: TRBD1 (8 bases). The CDR3 is 16 residues long. The V end lost 3 bases, the J end lost 0 bases, and 15 bases lay between the germline ends. The germline V gene encodes CDR1 SGHNT and CDR2 YYREEE (reference sequence). CDR3 protein: CASSSYRGGNQETQYF. CDR3 coding DNA: TGTGCCAGCAGCTCGTACAGGGGGGGGAACCAAGAGACCCAGTACTTC.